Listed below are T cell receptor beta chains from one sample, sequenced in a study of T cell responses to AZD1222 COVID-19 vaccine. Assay: immunoSEQ multiplex PCR; the TCRdb copy retains only in-frame clones and omits some. The table has nearly 110,000 clones, around 92% seen once; the top ten hold roughly 9%. This specimen was peripheral blood, taken 28 days after the second AZD1222 dose. All receptors derive from an adult who received the AZD1222 COVID-19 vaccine. Both conserved end residues are part of each CDR3. D genes are given only for firm matches. The size field is filled for only some rows; it gives once, few, many or a size class.

size,D,J,V,DNA,CDR3
.,.,TRBJ2-1,TRBV4-1,TGCGCCAGCAGCCAAGAAAAGGGGATGGGTAGGGTCCCCTACAATGAGCAGTTCTTC,CASSQEKGMGRVPYNEQFF
.,.,TRBJ2-1,TRBV6-5,TGTGCCAGCAGGGCCAGCTCCGCGACCTACAATGAGCAGTTCTTC,CASRASSATYNEQFF
.,.,TRBJ1-5,TRBV6-2/TRBV6-3,TGTGCCAGCAGTGTGGGGCTGAATCAGCCCCAGCATTTT,CASSVGLNQPQHF
.,TRBD1,TRBJ1-6,TRBV7-3,TGTGCCAGCAGCTTAATGGGACAGGGTTCACCCCTCCACTTT,CASSLMGQGSPLHF
.,TRBD2,TRBJ2-7,TRBV27,TGTGCCAGCGCCTTGTCGCTAGCGGGAGCCCACGAGCAGTACTTC,CASALSLAGAHEQYF
.,TRBD1,TRBJ1-5,TRBV28,TGTGCCAGCAGTTTACGAGGACAGGGGGCAAGTCGCAATCAGCCCCAGCATTTT,CASSLRGQGASRNQPQHF
.,TRBD2,TRBJ2-3,TRBV2,TGTGCCAGCAACCTAGCGGGAGCAGCTGATACGCAGTATTTT,CASNLAGAADTQYF
.,.,TRBJ2-1,TRBV18,TGTGCCAGCTCGCCCATGGGCTCCTACAATGAGCAGTTCTTC,CASSPMGSYNEQFF
.,.,TRBJ2-7,TRBV20-1,TGCAGTGCTAGTGGGGACAAGACCTACGAGCAGTACTTC,CSASGDKTYEQYF
.,.,TRBJ1-5,TRBV30,TGTGCCTGGCAAACAGGGTCAAGCAATCAGCCCCAGCATTTT,CAWQTGSSNQPQHF
.,.,TRBJ1-1,TRBV5-1,TGCGCCAGCAGCTTGGAGGTGAACACTGAAGCTTTCTTT,CASSLEVNTEAFF
once,.,TRBJ1-4,TRBV5-1,TGCGCCAGCAGCTTTGGGGGTGAAGCAACTAATGAAAAACTGTTTTTT,CASSFGGEATNEKLFF
.,.,TRBJ1-2,TRBV30,TGTGCCTGGAGTCAGCTAACAGGGACTAACTATGGCTACACCTTC,CAWSQLTGTNYGYTF
.,.,TRBJ1-2,TRBV18,TGTGCCAGCTCACCTACCGGCCAAAACTATGGCTACACCTTC,CASSPTGQNYGYTF
.,.,TRBJ1-1,TRBV3-1/TRBV3-2,TGTGCCAGCAGGACAAGGAACACTGAAGCTTTCTTT,CASRTRNTEAFF
.,.,TRBJ1-5,TRBV12-3/TRBV12-4,TGTGCCAGCGGAAATAGCAATCAGCCCCAGCATTTT,CASGNSNQPQHF
.,.,TRBJ1-1,TRBV19,TGTGCCAGTACCGATGATGGGGCGAGGACTGAAGCTTTCTTT,CASTDDGARTEAFF
.,TRBD1,TRBJ2-5,TRBV9,TGTGCCAGCAGCTCGGGACAGGGGGCTGGTTTTCGGGAGACCCAGTACTTC,CASSSGQGAGFRETQYF
.,.,TRBJ1-3,TRBV30,TGTGCCTGGAGTGCCCCCCCCTATAGAGGAGGAAACACCATATATTTT,CAWSAPPYRGGNTIYF
once,.,TRBJ2-1,TRBV28,TGTGCCAGCAGTCCCCCGTGGCGTATCTCCTACAATGAGCAGTTCTTC,CASSPPWRISYNEQFF
.,.,TRBJ1-5,TRBV24-1,TGTGCCACCAGTGAGGAAACAGTTAATCAGCCCCAGCATTTT,CATSEETVNQPQHF
.,TRBD1,TRBJ2-1,TRBV7-3,TGTGCCAGCAGCGAAGGACAGGGGACCTACAATGAGCAGTTCTTC,CASSEGQGTYNEQFF
.,.,TRBJ1-2,TRBV7-9,TGTGCCAGCAGCTCCCGCCTACGTGGGGTTTTGGTCTATGGCTACACCTTC,CASSSRLRGVLVYGYTF
.,TRBD1,TRBJ1-2,TRBV6-5,TGTGCCAGCAGACCGGGACAGGGTCACGGCTACACCTTC,CASRPGQGHGYTF
.,.,TRBJ2-5,TRBV11-3,TGTGCCAGCAGCTTAGGCCGGGGGAGCCAGACCCAGTACTTC,CASSLGRGSQTQYF
.,.,TRBJ1-1,TRBV25-1,TGTGCCAGCAGTGGCGCACCAAACACTGAAGCTTTCTTT,CASSGAPNTEAFF
.,.,TRBJ1-5,TRBV24-1,TGTGCCACCAGTGAACCGAATCTGAATCAGCCCCAGCATTTT,CATSEPNLNQPQHF
.,TRBD2,TRBJ2-7,TRBV5-1,TGCGCCAGCAGCTCTGTGACTAGCGGGAGCGGCGAGCAGTACTTC,CASSSVTSGSGEQYF
.,.,TRBJ1-5,TRBV30,TGTGCCTGGAGAATGCCGGGCCGGGGCCAGCCCCAGCATTTT,CAWRMPGRGQPQHF
many,.,TRBJ2-3,TRBV28,TGTGCCAGCAGCCCCGACTCGTTCACAGATACGCAGTATTTT,CASSPDSFTDTQYF
.,.,TRBJ2-3,TRBV6-5,TGTGCCAGCAGTTACGGGGGACTTACCACAGATACGCAGTATTTT,CASSYGGLTTDTQYF
.,.,TRBJ2-3,TRBV20-1,TGCAGTGCTAGTGATGGGAGGAGGACAGATACGCAGTATTTT,CSASDGRRTDTQYF
.,.,TRBJ2-7,TRBV29-1,TGCAGCGTGGAGGGGACGACCTACGAGCAGTACTTC,CSVEGTTYEQYF
.,.,TRBJ1-1,TRBV12-3/TRBV12-4,TGTGCCAGCAGTGATGAAGCTTTCTTT,CASSDEAFF
.,TRBD2,TRBJ2-1,TRBV11-2,TGTGCCAGCAGCTTAGTTAGCGGGGGGAGGGGTGAGCAGTTCTTC,CASSLVSGGRGEQFF
.,.,TRBJ1-1,TRBV7-9,TGTGCCAGCATGATCTCGCGACTGAACACTGAAGCTTTCTTT,CASMISRLNTEAFF
.,TRBD2,TRBJ2-7,TRBV28,TGTGCCAGCAGTCCCCTAGCGGGCCCTGTCGCCAACGAGCAGTACTTC,CASSPLAGPVANEQYF
.,TRBD1,TRBJ1-5,TRBV3-1/TRBV3-2,TGTGCCAGCAGCCGGGGACAGAATCAGCCCCAGCATTTT,CASSRGQNQPQHF
.,TRBD2,TRBJ2-3,TRBV7-6,TGTGCCAGCAGCCCAAGGGCTAGGCTAGCGGAGCTCACAGATACGCAGTATTTT,CASSPRARLAELTDTQYF
.,.,TRBJ1-1,TRBV29-1,TGCAGCGTTGTTGGCAGGCAAAACACTGAAGCTTTCTTT,CSVVGRQNTEAFF